The 19 T cell receptor beta chains in this list originate from one sample, sequenced in a study of cytomegalovirus exposure and HLA in healthy donors. Amplification used 60 Vbeta primers and 13 Jbeta primers. Assay: immunoSEQ multiplex PCR; the TCRdb copy retains only in-frame clones and omits some. This sample carries roughly 120,000 clones, 77% of them seen once, and the ten largest clones take less than 4%. The sample was PBMCs. These receptors were obtained from a human donor in good health.

V is TRBV10-1 and J is TRBJ2-7; 9 bases are a match to TRBD1. CDR1 is WNHNN and CDR2 is SYGVQD in the germline V gene (reference sequence). With V trimmed by 5 bases and J by 5 bases, 7 bases remained unmatched. The CDR3 totals 14 residues. Here the CDR3 reads CASSPYRGQDEQYF. CDR3 bases: TGCGCCAGCAGTCCCTACAGGGGGCAAGACGAGCAGTACTTC.

CDR3: CASSQGQANTEAFF. CDR3 coding DNA: TGCGCCAGCAGCCAGGGACAGGCCAACACTGAAGCTTTCTTT. The chain has TRBV4-1 and TRBJ1-1; 8 bases line up with TRBD1. The CDR3 has 14 residues. Germline V gives CDR1 MGHRA, CDR2 YSYEKL. The V gene end was trimmed by 3 bases and the J gene end by 2 bases; junction bases not matched to a gene: 2.

The chain joins TRBV6-5 to TRBJ1-2; 9 nucleotides match TRBD1. The CDR3 sequence is 14 residues long. Losses at the gene ends were 2 bases for V and 8 bases for J; bases not matched to a gene: 6. CDR1 is MNHEY and CDR2 is SVGAGI in the germline V gene. The chain's CDR3 is CASSYNRGPSGYTF. In DNA form, the CDR3 reads TGTGCCAGCAGTTACAACAGGGGGCCTTCGGGCTACACCTTC.

This clone has more than one count but fewer than ten. CDR3 coding DNA: TGTGCCATCAGTGTCGCCGAGGTACTGAGTACTGAAGCTTTCTTT. Its translation is CAISVAEVLSTEAFF. The rearrangement uses TRBV10-3 and TRBJ1-1; D call uncertain. CDR1 and CDR2 from the germline V gene are ENHRY and SYGVKD. This CDR3 is 15 amino acids long. V was clipped by 4 bases and J by 5 bases, with 17 bases between them.

The chain links TRBV5-4 to TRBJ2-3; 7 bases line up with TRBD2. Germline CDR1 is SGHNT and CDR2 is YYREEE (reference sequence). The CDR3 consists of 16 residues. V was clipped by 1 base and J by 2 bases; unmatched bases: 7. The CDR3 nucleotides read TGTGCCAGCAGCTTGAAAGCTAGCGGTGCCACAGATACGCAGTATTTT. Translation gives CASSLKASGATDTQYF. Combining the CDR3 with reference TRBV5-4 and TRBJ2-3 gives the whole variable domain ETGVTQSPTHLIKTRGQQVTLRCSSQSGHNTVSWYQQALGQGPQFIFQYYREEENGRGNFPPRFSGLQFPNYSSELNVNALELDDSALYLCASSLKASGATDTQYFGPGTRLTVL.

This clone occurred once. The rearrangement uses TRBV5-1 and TRBJ2-7; 7 bases fit TRBD2. The germline V gene encodes CDR1 SGHRS and CDR2 YFSETQ. V was clipped by 2 bases and J by 0 bases; unmatched bases: 14. This CDR3 is built from 18 residues. The CDR3 sequence is CASSLSRRGGSSSYEQYF. The CDR3 coding sequence is TGCGCCAGCAGCTTATCTCGTCGGGGCGGGAGTAGCTCCTACGAGCAGTACTTC.

The V and J genes are TRBV28 and TRBJ1-1; TRBD1 matches 7 bases. The germline gives CDR1 MDHEN, CDR2 SYDVKM. V trimming: 5 bases; J trimming: 0 bases; junction bases outside the gene matches: 6. The CDR3 length is 15 residues. As DNA, the CDR3 is TGTGCCAGCAGTATCTCCGGGACAGTGAACACTGAAGCTTTCTTT. As protein: CASSISGTVNTEAFF. Together with reference TRBV28 and TRBJ1-1, the CDR3 gives the full variable domain: DVKVTQSSRYLVKRTGEKVFLECVQDMDHENMFWYRQDPGLGLRLIYFSYDVKMKEKGDIPEGYSVSREKKERFSLILESASTNQTSMYLCASSISGTVNTEAFFGQGTRLTVV.

The V and J genes are TRBV6-6 and TRBJ1-3; TRBD1 agrees at 7 bases. Germline V gene sequence: CDR1 MNHNY, CDR2 SVGAGI (reference sequence). V shed 3 bases, J shed 0 bases, and the junction held 5 bases outside the gene matches. CDR3 size: 16 residues. The CDR3 here is CASSYTGATSGNTIYF. The CDR3 DNA reads as TGTGCCAGCAGTTATACAGGGGCGACCTCTGGAAACACCATATATTTT.

With regard to this clone: The CDR3 does not close with the conserved phenylalanine or tryptophan, likely indicating a read error. The DNA is omitted, as the CDR3 cannot be located on it reliably, and the CDR3 follows TCRdb's listing. This rearrangement joins TRBV23-1 to TRBJ2-7; TRBD2 is taken as the D call from the table, unchecked against the DNA. TRBV23-1 is an open reading frame whose function is uncertain. The CDR3 region is 10 residues in length, termini included. CDR3 region: CASSQLSGLA.

V is TRBV28 and J is TRBJ2-7, with D perhaps TRBD2 (6 bases). This CDR3 comprises 14 residues. V gave up 3 bases and J gave up 2 bases, with 11 bases separating them. Germline CDR1 is MDHEN and CDR2 is SYDVKM. The CDR3 spells CASSFEGLTYEQYF. The DNA for the CDR3 is TGTGCCAGCAGTTTTGAGGGACTCACCTACGAGCAGTACTTC.

The CDR3 nucleotides are TGTGCCAGCAGACCGGGACAGGGGATGAGCAATCAGCCCCAGCATTTT. This gives the protein CASRPGQGMSNQPQHF. The rearrangement links TRBV28 to TRBJ1-5; 10 bases align to TRBD1. The CDR3 consists of 16 residues. V dropped 6 bases and J dropped 1; count of bases not matched to a gene: 6. Looked up from germline, CDR1 is MDHEN and CDR2 is SYDVKM.

The chain combines TRBV11-2 with TRBJ1-1; D possibly corresponds to TRBD1 (5 bases). The CDR3 contains 15 residues. V was shortened by 0 bases and J by 1 base, with 9 bases between the two germline ends. The germline CDR1 and CDR2 sequences are SGHAT and FQNNGV. In DNA form, the CDR3 reads TGTGCCAGCAGCTTAGAGGCCAGGGCGAACACTGAAGCTTTCTTT. Translating gives CASSLEARANTEAFF.

The chain carries TRBV6-6 and TRBJ1-1; a weak D match, TRBD1 (5 bases). CDR1 and CDR2 from the germline V gene are MNHNY and SVGAGI (reference sequence). The V end lost 0 bases, the J end lost 6 bases, and 11 bases lay between the germline ends. The CDR3 totals 14 residues. The CDR3: CASSYSQGGAEAFF. The CDR3 DNA follows: TGTGCCAGCAGTTACTCTCAGGGAGGGGCTGAAGCTTTCTTT.

The gene calls are TRBV5-1 and TRBJ2-3; 10 nucleotides agree with TRBD1. Germline values: CDR1 SGHRS, CDR2 YFSETQ. Trimming at V came to 3 bases and at J to 1 base, leaving 2 bases not matched to a gene. CDR3 length equals 15 residues. The CDR3 region is CASSSGTGGTDTQYF. Written as DNA, the CDR3 is TGCGCCAGCAGCTCAGGGACAGGGGGCACAGATACGCAGTATTTT.

The chain links TRBV4-2 to TRBJ1-2; D might be TRBD1 (5 bases). The CDR3 sequence is 16 residues long. The germline gives CDR1 LGHNA, CDR2 YNFKEQ. V shed 1 base and J shed 3 bases, with 15 bases lying between them. CDR3 sequence reads: CASSQGGRGNDYGYTF. CDR3 coding DNA: TGTGCCAGCAGCCAAGGAGGTAGGGGCAACGACTATGGCTACACCTTC.

The chain has TRBV6-6 and TRBJ1-4; D not resolved. The V end lost 7 bases, the J end lost 3 bases, and 9 bases lay between the germline ends. Germline CDR1 and CDR2: MNHNY and SVGAGI (reference sequence). This CDR3 spans 13 amino acids. CDR3 in amino acids: CASNWRPNEKLFF. CDR3 coding DNA: TGTGCCAGCAACTGGCGGCCTAATGAAAAACTGTTTTTT.

This chain joins TRBV29-1 and TRBJ2-7, with D possibly being TRBD2 (7 bases). CDR1 SQVTM and CDR2 ANQGSEA come from the germline V gene. This CDR3 contains 16 residues. Trimming left V 4 bases short and J 1 base short, with 20 bases between. This CDR3 is CSVVGLGGLDSYEQYF. In DNA, the CDR3 is TGCAGCGTTGTCGGTCTCGGGGGGCTCGATTCCTACGAGCAGTACTTC.

The gene calls are TRBV11-3 and TRBJ2-1, with 8 nucleotides matching TRBD2. From germline, CDR1 is SGHNT and CDR2 YENEEA. This CDR3 comprises 15 residues. V lost 3 bases and J lost 2; bases outside the gene matches: 3. This CDR3 is CASSLTSEPYNEQFF. For the CDR3, the DNA is TGTGCCAGCAGCTTGACTAGCGAGCCCTACAATGAGCAGTTCTTC.

V usage is TRBV28 and J usage is TRBJ2-1; 8 nucleotides line up with TRBD1. V shed 5 bases and J 8 bases; nucleotides not matched to a gene: 2. Germline CDR1 is MDHEN and CDR2 is SYDVKM. This CDR3 comprises 12 residues. The CDR3 nucleotides read TGTGCCAGCAGTAAGGACAGGGATGAGCAGTTCTTC. Its translation is CASSKDRDEQFF.